A single sample gave rise to the 26 T cell receptor beta chains below, sequenced in a study of Tregs in tolerant kidney transplant recipients. Mixed chimerism was transient after nonmyeloablative marrow transplants from related graft donors. Some clones are missing from TCRdb's copy, which holds only in-frame ones; the method was immunoSEQ multiplex PCR. This sample has about 22,000 clones, with 81% found just once. This specimen was CD8+ T cells from blood (PBMCs), taken 6 months after the transplant. These receptors originate from a human patient who received a combined kidney and bone marrow transplant. The graft donor may have given rise to some T cells.

The V and J genes are TRBV7-8 and TRBJ2-2; TRBD2 agrees at 9 bases. The CDR3 extends over 16 amino acids. V dropped 2 bases and J dropped 7; count of bases not matched to a gene: 8. Germline V gene data show CDR1 as SGHVS and CDR2 as FQNEAQ. The CDR3 nucleotides are TGTGCCAGCAGCTTATTTTCGGCGGGGGGGGTCGGGGAGCTGTTTTTT. Its protein is CASSLFSAGGVGELFF.

This clone was counted a single time. The chain couples TRBV7-9 to TRBJ1-6, with unresolved D. CDR3 length equals 15 residues. Germline V gene data show CDR1 as SEHNR and CDR2 as FQNEAQ (reference sequence). V lost 6 bases, J lost 8 bases, and 17 bases lay in between. CDR3 protein: CASSTTDVGDSPLHF. Written as DNA, the CDR3 is TGTGCCAGCAGTACAACGGACGTGGGAGATTCACCCCTCCACTTT.

This sequence joins TRBV7-8 and TRBJ2-1; 15 bases agree with TRBD2. The J segment lost 8 bases and the V segment lost 5 bases, leaving 10 bases of the junction unmatched. CDR3 length equals 17 residues. Germline CDR1 and CDR2: SGHVS and FQNEAQ. The CDR3 sequence is CASSLYRTSGGDYEQFF. Written as DNA, the CDR3 is TGTGCCAGCAGCCTCTATCGGACTAGCGGGGGGGATTATGAGCAGTTCTTC.

This clone occurred a few times. The chain carries TRBV6-5 and TRBJ1-2; a weak D match, TRBD1 (6 bases). Per the germline V gene, CDR1 is MNHEY and CDR2 is SVGAGI. The CDR3 has 15 residues. V lost 0 bases, J lost 7 bases, and 15 bases lay in between. The CDR3 DNA follows: TGTGCCAGCAGTTACTCGAGGGGGTCCAAGGGTGGCTACACCTTC. Residues: CASSYSRGSKGGYTF.

V and J are TRBV7-9 and TRBJ2-5, with 9 bases aligning to TRBD1. With the DNA end fitting TRBJ2-7 better, the J assignment may be wrong. This CDR3 spans 12 amino acids. Per the germline V gene, CDR1 is SEHNR and CDR2 is FQNEAQ (reference sequence). The CDR3 DNA reads TGTGCCAGCCCGGGACAGGGCTACGAGCAGTACTTC. As protein: CASPGQGYEQYF.

This sequence joins TRBV9 and TRBJ1-2; D gene unclear. V was clipped by 5 bases and J by 4 bases, with 12 bases between them. This CDR3 is 13 amino acids long. The germline CDR1 and CDR2 sequences are SGDLS and YYNGEE. The CDR3 here is CASSAGSGYGYTF. The DNA of the CDR3 is TGTGCCAGCAGTGCGGGGTCGGGCTATGGCTACACCTTC.

The chain is built from TRBV6-7 and TRBJ2-3; weak D call: TRBD1 (6 bases). TRBV6-7 is designated an ORF whose function remains uncertain. V was trimmed by 8 bases and J by 2 bases, leaving 17 bases between them. This CDR3 is 15 amino acids long. The DNA of the CDR3 is TGTGCCAGCCGTGGGGGCCCCTCTACCACAGATACGCAGTATTTT. This encodes CASRGGPSTTDTQYF.

The chain couples TRBV6-6 to TRBJ1-1; D not resolved. This CDR3 is built from 15 residues. V lost 6 bases and J lost 0, with 14 bases in between. Germline V gene sequence: CDR1 MNHNY, CDR2 SVGAGI (reference sequence). CDR3 sequence: CASRTLMGVNTEAFF. In DNA, the CDR3 is TGTGCCAGCAGAACTCTAATGGGCGTGAACACTGAAGCTTTCTTT.

The chain links TRBV12-1 to TRBJ1-2; the D call in the table, TRBD1, was not verified against the DNA. TRBV12-1 is shown as a pseudogene. The CDR3 consists of 13 residues. The CDR3 DNA reads TGTGCCAGCAGCTTCCTGGACAGGCCTGGCTACACCTTC. It encodes CASSFLDRPGYTF.

This chain joins TRBV30 and TRBJ2-2; no reliable D call. The CDR3 contains 12 residues. Trimming took off 8 bases at V and 6 bases at J, with 13 bases between the two ends. Germline CDR1 reads GTSNPN; CDR2 reads SVGIG (reference sequence). CDR3 loop: CAGTDRSGELFF. The DNA for the CDR3 is TGTGCCGGAACAGACCGGTCCGGGGAGCTGTTTTTT. The entire variable domain, with the rest obtained from reference TRBV30 and TRBJ2-2, is as follows: SQTIHQWPATLVQPVGSPLSLECTVEGTSNPNLYWYRQAAGRGLQLLFYSVGIGQISSEVPQNLSASRPQDRQFILSSKKLLLSDSGFYLCAGTDRSGELFFGEGSRLTVL.

This clone was found once. This sequence joins TRBV7-9 and TRBJ2-7; 10 bases are a match to TRBD2. The CDR3 totals 14 residues. Trimming removed 5 bases from V and 1 base from J; junction bases left unmatched: 2. CDR1 and CDR2 (germline): SEHNR, FQNEAQ (reference sequence). CDR3 region: CASSPSGRSYEQYF. The DNA of the CDR3 is TGTGCCAGCAGCCCTAGCGGGAGATCCTACGAGCAGTACTTC.

The chain uses TRBV9 and TRBJ2-1; 7 bases fit TRBD2. CDR3 length: 16 amino acids. V was clipped by 4 bases and J by 0 bases; unmatched bases: 7. Germline CDR1 reads SGDLS; CDR2 reads YYNGEE. The CDR3 reads CASSMSGKSSYNEQFF. DNA of the CDR3: TGTGCCAGCAGCATGAGCGGGAAGAGCTCCTACAATGAGCAGTTCTTC.

The chain employs TRBV7-9 and TRBJ2-7; no firm D call. Looked up from germline, CDR1 is SEHNR and CDR2 is FQNEAQ (reference sequence). Trimming took off 4 bases at V and 7 bases at J, with 14 bases between the two ends. This CDR3 spans 13 amino acids. The chain's CDR3 is CASSSPVRFEQYF. CDR3 in DNA: TGTGCCAGCAGCTCTCCCGTTCGGTTTGAGCAGTACTTC.

There are a few counts of this clone. CDR3 amino acids: CASSLVGGEQFF. The CDR3 DNA sequence: TGTGCCAGCAGCTTAGTGGGGGGTGAGCAGTTCTTC. The chain combines TRBV7-3 with TRBJ2-1; tentatively, D is TRBD2 (6 bases). Trimming removed 2 bases from V and 9 bases from J, with 8 bases in between. CDR1 is SGHTA and CDR2 is FQGTGA in the germline V gene. The CDR3 sequence is 12 residues long.

The chain is built from TRBV4-2 and TRBJ2-3; D is possibly TRBD1 (5 bases). The V gene's germline CDR1 is LGHNA and CDR2 YNFKEQ. The CDR3 length is 17 residues. V shed 2 bases and J shed 0 bases, with 15 bases lying between them. Here the CDR3 reads CASSQLIGASSTDTQYF. DNA of the CDR3: TGTGCCAGCAGCCAACTAATAGGGGCCTCTAGCACAGATACGCAGTATTTT.

For this clone: The junction departs from germline at one end; a sequencing error may be responsible. Other DNA variants within this sample encode the same CDR3. The chain combines TRBV27 with TRBJ1-6; D is perhaps TRBD1 (6 bases). The CDR3 has 17 residues. Germline-derived CDR1 and CDR2 are MNHEY and SMNVEV (reference sequence). CDR3 in amino acids: CASSLFQGSSYNSPLHF. The CDR3 DNA follows: TGTGCCAGCAGTTTATTTCAGGGGAGCTCCTATAATTCCCCCCTCCACTTT.

V is TRBV5-1 and J is TRBJ2-6; 8 nucleotides align to TRBD2. The CDR3 spans 18 residues. In germline, CDR1 is SGHRS, CDR2 YFSETQ. The V and J ends lost 0 bases and 4 bases, in that order; junction bases with no gene match: 9. The CDR3 loop is CASSLDPAGGSGANVLTF. CDR3 sequence (DNA): TGCGCCAGCAGCTTGGATCCGGCGGGGGGTTCGGGGGCCAACGTCCTGACTTTC.

The chain carries TRBV4-1 and TRBJ2-2; D may be TRBD1 (7 bases). Trimming stripped 1 base from V and 4 bases from J, with 16 bases between. CDR1 is MGHRA and CDR2 is YSYEKL in the germline V gene. The CDR3 sequence is 17 residues long. CDR3 sequence reads: CASSQAPGGGGTGELFF. The DNA of the CDR3 is TGCGCCAGCAGCCAAGCCCCAGGGGGAGGAGGCACCGGGGAGCTGTTTTTT.

The J gene is TRBJ2-1, the V gene TRBV28, with a possible D match to TRBD1 (5 bases). CDR1 and CDR2 from the germline V gene are MDHEN and SYDVKM. V was clipped by 6 bases and J by 1 base, with 10 bases between them. CDR3 size: 14 residues. CDR3 loop: CASRKGASYNEQFF. CDR3 nucleotide sequence: TGTGCCAGCAGGAAAGGGGCGTCCTACAATGAGCAGTTCTTC.

CDR3 DNA: TGTGCCAGCAGCTTCCCCGACAGGGTGGGTGAAGCTTTCTTT. As protein: CASSFPDRVGEAFF. The chain employs TRBV11-2 and TRBJ1-1, with 7 bases identical to TRBD1. J lost 7 bases, V lost 3 bases, and 8 bases had no gene match. This CDR3 is built from 14 residues. Per germline, CDR1 SGHAT and CDR2 FQNNGV.

The chain joins TRBV11-3 to TRBJ2-3, with 10 nucleotides matching TRBD2. Germline loops: CDR1 SGHNT, CDR2 YENEEA. The trim removed 5 bases at V and 7 bases at J, leaving 15 bases unmatched. The CDR3 sequence is 17 residues long. CDR3 DNA: TGTGCCAGCAGCCCGAGGACTAGCGGCACACCGGGTAATACGCAGTATTTT. This sequence encodes CASSPRTSGTPGNTQYF.

This clone came up once. The V call is TRBV7-9, the J call TRBJ2-5; 10 bases map to TRBD1. The J call may be wrong; the DNA end is better matched by TRBJ2-7. CDR1 is SEHNR, CDR2 FQNEAQ, per germline (reference sequence). This CDR3 spans 16 amino acids. CDR3 DNA: TGTGCCAGCACCACAGGGGCGGGGACAGGGGCCTACGAGCAGTACTTC. Amino acid sequence: CASTTGAGTGAYEQYF.

The J gene is TRBJ2-7, the V gene TRBV7-2; D gene ambiguous. Trimming removed 2 bases at V and 4 bases at J, with 9 bases between. Germline V gene lookup returns CDR1 SGHTA and CDR2 FQGNSA. This CDR3 comprises 13 residues. The CDR3 region is CASSLSNTYEQYF. The CDR3 DNA reads as TGTGCCAGCAGCTTAAGTAATACTTACGAGCAGTACTTC.

As concerns this clone: At one of its ends the junction is not consistent with the germline gene, which may arise from a read error. Different DNA sequences within this sample yield the same CDR3. The V and J genes are TRBV28 and TRBJ1-6; D is unclear. CDR3 length: 16 amino acids. The germline CDR1 and CDR2 sequences are MDHEN and SYDVKM. The CDR3 bases are TGTGCCAGCAGAGACGTAGCTTCGCTCTATAATTCCCCCCTCCACTTT. It is translated as CASRDVASLYNSPLHF.

This chain links TRBV6-5 with TRBJ2-7; the D is unclear. There are 13 residues in the CDR3. The V end was cut by 0 bases, the J end by 3 bases, with 6 bases between. Germline-derived CDR1 and CDR2 are MNHEY and SVGAGI. The CDR3 DNA sequence: TGTGCCAGCAGTTACTCCCCAGTCTACGAGCAGTACTTC. Residues: CASSYSPVYEQYF.

The chain joins TRBV4-1 to TRBJ2-7, with a tentative D call TRBD1 (5 bases). V lost 2 bases, J lost 6 bases, and 8 bases lay in between. The CDR3 loop spans 12 amino acids. The germline gives CDR1 MGHRA, CDR2 YSYEKL. The CDR3 protein is CASSQNRLEQYF. In DNA form, the CDR3 reads TGCGCCAGCAGCCAAAACAGGCTCGAGCAGTACTTC.